This TCR beta chain was identified during a study of T cell repertoires in cytomegalovirus infection. This clonotype turned up a few times. One entry per CDR3 protein, called by TCRdb with MiXCR from the reads. Of roughly 630,000 distinct CDR3 sequences listed, less than 25% are singletons. This CDR3 is 12 amino acids long. V gave up 8 bases and J gave up 7 bases, with 14 bases separating them. CDR1 and CDR2 (germline): MNHEY, SVGEGT. Sequenced: CD8+ T cells from PBMCs. The TCR originated in a human donor in good health (CMV status not recorded). Some clones in this sample may be carry-over from other donors' samples. This chain uses TRBV6-2 or TRBV6-3 with TRBJ1-2; a possible D gene is TRBD1 (5 bases). The DNA for the CDR3 is TGTGCCAGCCGCGGGGGAGAGAGTGGCTACACCTTC. Residues: CASRGGESGYTF.